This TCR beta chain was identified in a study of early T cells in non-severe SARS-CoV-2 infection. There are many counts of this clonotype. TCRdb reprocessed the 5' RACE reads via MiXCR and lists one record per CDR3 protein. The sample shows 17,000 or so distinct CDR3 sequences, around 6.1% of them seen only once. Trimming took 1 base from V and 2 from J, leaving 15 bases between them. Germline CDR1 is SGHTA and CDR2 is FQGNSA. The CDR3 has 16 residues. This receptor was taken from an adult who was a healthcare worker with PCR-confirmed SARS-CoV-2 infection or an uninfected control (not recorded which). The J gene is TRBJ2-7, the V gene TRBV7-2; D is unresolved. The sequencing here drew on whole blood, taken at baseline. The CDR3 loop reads CASSLDSGDGAYEQYF. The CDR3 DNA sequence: TGTGCCAGCAGCTTAGACTCGGGTGACGGAGCCTACGAGCAGTACTTC.